The sample holds a few counts of the clone carrying this T cell receptor (beta chain). Trimming took 4 bases from V and 6 from J, leaving 13 bases between them. Germline CDR1 and CDR2: SEHNR and FQNEAQ (reference sequence). The CDR3 loop spans 13 amino acids. The data are from a study of T-cell memory formation after mild COVID-19. The authors produced TCR alpha and TCR beta cDNA libraries with sample barcodes and UMIs by 5'RACE using constant-segment primers. TCRdb re-derived calls from the 5' RACE reads in MiXCR, one entry per CDR3 protein. In the table there are 270,000 or so distinct CDR3 sequences, under 20% of which are singletons.

The genes are TRBV7-9 and TRBJ2-7, with D perhaps matching TRBD1 (6 bases). The clonotype was recovered from a young man who had mild COVID-19 (a few samples of this study predate the infection). Cell type and time point are not known. The sequencing input was PBMCs or a T cell subset sorted from them (not recorded which). CDR3 protein: CASSSGTLGEQYF. CDR3 sequence (DNA): TGTGCCAGCAGCTCAGGGACATTGGGCGAGCAGTACTTC.